The next 24 T cell receptor beta chains were all read from a single sample in a study of radiotherapy plus CTLA-4 blockade in lung cancer. Method: immunoSEQ multiplex PCR; TCRdb's copy keeps in-frame clones and lacks some. The sample has about 87,000 clones; more than 75% are singletons. The input for sequencing was peripheral blood, taken from a patient treated with radiotherapy plus ipilimumab. The receptors were sampled from a human donor with non-small cell lung cancer that progressed on radiotherapy plus ipilimumab.

The chain couples TRBV11-2 to TRBJ1-2; D is perhaps TRBD1 (5 bases). This CDR3 has 14 residues. Trimming took off 5 bases at V and 2 bases at J, with 12 bases between the two ends. CDR1 is SGHAT, CDR2 FQNNGV, per germline. The CDR3 region has the DNA TGTGCCAGCAGCCACCCCGGGGCCAACTATGGCTACACCTTC. It is translated as CASSHPGANYGYTF. Together with reference TRBV11-2 and TRBJ1-2, the CDR3 gives the full variable domain: EAGVAQSPRYKIIEKRQSVAFWCNPISGHATLYWYQQILGQGPKLLIQFQNNGVVDDSQLPKDRFSAERLKGVDSTLKIQPAKLEDSAVYLCASSHPGANYGYTFGSGTRLTVV.

The J gene is TRBJ1-5, the V gene TRBV18; D call uncertain. Germline lookup yields CDR1 KGHSH and CDR2 LQKENI. Trimming took 3 bases from V and 2 from J, leaving 8 bases between them. The CDR3 runs to 14 residues. The CDR3 bases are TGTGCCAGCTCACCGGGGATAGGCAATCAGCCCCAGCATTTT. Amino acids: CASSPGIGNQPQHF. The variable domain in full, completed from reference TRBV18 and TRBJ1-5, reads NAGVMQNPRHLVRRRGQEARLRCSPMKGHSHVYWYRQLPEEGLKFMVYLQKENIIDESGMPKERFSAEFPKEGPSILRIQQVVRGDSAAYFCASSPGIGNQPQHFGDGTRLSIL.

This clone was observed a single time. The V gene is TRBV19, the J gene TRBJ1-2, with D maybe TRBD1 (5 bases). Germline CDR1 is LNHDA and CDR2 is SQIVND (reference sequence). The CDR3 consists of 15 residues. The germline V and J ends were trimmed by 2 bases and 4 bases, with 14 bases remaining between them. The CDR3 region has the DNA TGTGCCAGTAGTATAACCCCGGGACTGGGCTATGGCTACACCTTC. Protein: CASSITPGLGYGYTF.

This clone came up once. The chain joins TRBV19 to TRBJ1-2; 9 nucleotides align to TRBD1. Trimming at V came to 8 bases and at J to 4 bases, leaving 20 bases not matched to a gene. CDR3 length: 18 amino acids. Germline lookup yields CDR1 LNHDA and CDR2 SQIVND (reference sequence). CDR3 DNA sequence: TGTGCCAGTCTCAGTAACCGGGACAGGGATCGTCAACGCTATGGCTACACCTTC. As protein: CASLSNRDRDRQRYGYTF.

This rearrangement joins TRBV21-1 to TRBJ1-4. TRBV21-1 counts as a pseudogene. This CDR3 has 14 residues. CDR3: CASSKPGQNEKLFF. For the CDR3, the DNA is TGTGCCAGCAGCAAACCGGGCCAGAATGAAAAACTGTTTTTT.

This sequence joins TRBV29-1 and TRBJ1-2; a possible D gene is TRBD1 (5 bases). The germline V and J ends were trimmed by 4 bases and 7 bases, with 10 bases remaining between them. The CDR3 length is 11 residues. Per the germline V gene, CDR1 is SQVTM and CDR2 is ANQGSEA. CDR3 nucleotides: TGCAGCGTTGGGCAGGGAAGTGGCTACACCTTC. Translated: CSVGQGSGYTF.

This chain links TRBV28 with TRBJ1-2, with 10 bases matching TRBD1. Germline V CDR1 and CDR2: MDHEN, SYDVKM. V was clipped by 6 bases and J by 8 bases; unmatched bases: 12. CDR3 length: 15 amino acids. CDR3 coding DNA: TGTGCCAGCAGCCATTCGGGACAGGGGCGGTGGGGCTACACCTTC. Encoded protein: CASSHSGQGRWGYTF.

This sequence joins TRBV27 and TRBJ1-1, with 9 bases identical to TRBD1. This CDR3 comprises 15 residues. Germline V gene data show CDR1 as MNHEY and CDR2 as SMNVEV (reference sequence). Trimming at V came to 7 bases and at J to 4 bases, leaving 10 bases not matched to a gene. This CDR3 reads CASIRDRAKGTEAFF. The CDR3 nucleotides are TGTGCCAGCATTCGGGACAGGGCGAAGGGCACTGAAGCTTTCTTT.

The gene calls are TRBV7-2 and TRBJ1-2; the D is unclear. The V and J ends lost 6 bases and 6 bases respectively, with 14 bases between them. Per germline, CDR1 SGHTA and CDR2 FQGNSA. The CDR3 has 13 residues. CDR3 loop: CASSRRETHGYTF. In nucleotides, the CDR3 is TGTGCCAGCAGTCGACGGGAAACTCATGGCTACACCTTC. The complete variable domain, with remaining parts taken from reference TRBV7-2 and TRBJ1-2, reads GAGVSQSPSNKVTEKGKDVELRCDPISGHTALYWYRQSLGQGLEFLIYFQGNSAPDKSGLPSDRFSAERTGGSVSTLTIQRTQQEDSAVYLCASSRRETHGYTFGSGTRLTVV.

The J gene is TRBJ1-2, the V gene TRBV18, with D possibly TRBD1 on 5 matching bases. The CDR3 length is 15 residues. V lost 5 bases and J lost 4, with 17 bases in between. Germline CDR1 is KGHSH and CDR2 is LQKENI. The CDR3 nucleotides are TGTGCCAGCTCAGACCAGAGGGGCGCGGGCTATGGCTACACCTTC. This gives the protein CASSDQRGAGYGYTF.

V gene TRBV2 combines with J gene TRBJ2-1; TRBD2 aligns across 8 bases. The CDR3 sequence is 14 residues long. Germline-derived CDR1 and CDR2 are SNHLY and FYNNEI. V shed 7 bases and J 6 bases; nucleotides not matched to a gene: 8. The chain's CDR3 is CASTGTRNGNEQFF. For the CDR3, the DNA is TGTGCCAGCACCGGGACTAGAAACGGCAATGAGCAGTTCTTC.

This clone was seen only a few times. This chain joins TRBV29-1 and TRBJ2-1; 8 bases map to TRBD2. V lost 2 bases and J lost 15; bases outside the gene matches: 6. Germline V gene data show CDR1 as SQVTM and CDR2 as ANQGSEA. The CDR3 sequence is 11 residues long. The CDR3 region has the DNA TGCAGCGTTGAATCGGGGGGGTACCGGTTCTTC. Translation: CSVESGGYRFF.

The gene calls are TRBV29-1 and TRBJ1-1; 7 bases align to TRBD1. Germline CDR1 is SQVTM and CDR2 is ANQGSEA. V was pared by 4 bases and J by 3 bases, with 8 bases of the junction left unmatched. The CDR3 length is 14 residues. CDR3 coding DNA: TGCAGCGTTGGGGCAGGGGGAGGGGACACTGAAGCTTTCTTT. Its translation: CSVGAGGGDTEAFF.

This chain joins TRBV7-9 and TRBJ1-2, with TRBD1 as a possible D gene (6 bases). The CDR3 consists of 13 residues. V shed 1 base and J shed 8 bases, with 11 bases lying between them. Germline V CDR1 and CDR2: SEHNR, FQNEAQ (reference sequence). CDR3 nucleotide sequence: TGTGCCAGCAGCTTAGAGGGGGGGCAAGGCTACACCTTC. Translating it yields CASSLEGGQGYTF.

The CDR3, as DNA: TGTGCCAGCAGCTTTATCATTGGGAATCCCTCCTACGAGCAGTACTTC. It yields the protein CASSFIIGNPSYEQYF. The chain links TRBV7-2 to TRBJ2-7, with unresolved D. There are 16 residues in the CDR3. Trimming stripped 3 bases from V and 0 bases from J, with 15 bases between. Germline V CDR1 and CDR2: SGHTA, FQGNSA.

The chain has TRBV10-2 and TRBJ2-7; 8 bases align to TRBD1. This CDR3 is built from 15 residues. CDR1 WSHSY and CDR2 SAAADI come from the germline V gene. The V segment lost 2 bases and the J segment 2 bases; nucleotides outside the gene matches: 5. For the CDR3, the DNA is TGCGCCAGCAGTGAGAGGGACAGGATCCCCTACGAGCAGTACTTC. Protein sequence: CASSERDRIPYEQYF.

The chain carries TRBV19 and TRBJ1-5, with no clear D. Germline V lookup: CDR1 LNHDA, CDR2 SQIVND (reference sequence). Trimming removed 5 bases from V and 0 bases from J, with 26 bases in between. The CDR3 is 20 amino acids. CDR3 sequence: CASSATLLVDQLFSNQPQHF. CDR3 nucleotide sequence: TGTGCCAGTAGTGCCACCCTACTTGTGGACCAACTGTTTAGCAATCAGCCCCAGCATTTT. Filled out from reference TRBV19 and TRBJ1-5, the complete variable domain reads DGGITQSPKYLFRKEGQNVTLSCEQNLNHDAMYWYRQDPGQGLRLIYYSQIVNDFQKGDIAEGYSVSREKKESFPLTVTSAQKNPTAFYLCASSATLLVDQLFSNQPQHFGDGTRLSIL.

This clone was counted only a few times. The rearrangement links TRBV5-1 to TRBJ1-3, with a weak D call TRBD1 (6 bases). CDR1 is SGHRS, CDR2 YFSETQ, per germline. The CDR3 spans 15 residues. V was shortened by 4 bases and J by 4 bases, with 15 bases between the two germline ends. CDR3 DNA: TGCGCCAGCAGCCAGGGACAACCGTCCGGAAACACCATATATTTT. This sequence encodes CASSQGQPSGNTIYF.

The chain couples TRBV7-2 to TRBJ1-2; 8 bases align to TRBD1. CDR3 length equals 15 residues. Losses at the gene ends were 3 bases for V and 5 bases for J; bases not matched to a gene: 8. The germline V gene encodes CDR1 SGHTA and CDR2 FQGNSA. For the CDR3, the DNA is TGTGCCAGCAGCTTCTATCTGACAGGGGCGTATGGCTACACCTTC. It specifies CASSFYLTGAYGYTF.

This rearrangement joins TRBV7-6 to TRBJ1-6; no clear D gene. Germline loops: CDR1 SGHVS, CDR2 FNYEAQ. Deletions cut 5 bases from V and 7 bases from J, with 6 bases between. This CDR3 is built from 12 residues. The CDR3 region is CASSPGNSPLHF. CDR3 nucleotides: TGTGCCAGCAGCCCGGGCAATTCACCCCTCCACTTT.

V is TRBV5-8 and J is TRBJ2-4, with D possibly matching TRBD2 (5 bases). Trimming left V 2 bases short and J 2 bases short, with 8 bases between. The V gene's germline CDR1 is SGHTS and CDR2 YDEGEE. The CDR3 covers 14 residues. The CDR3 nucleotides are TGTGCCAGCAGCTTACCTAGCTCCAAAAACATTCAGTACTTC. This translates into CASSLPSSKNIQYF.

This chain joins TRBV9 and TRBJ1-1; D not resolved. In germline, CDR1 is SGDLS, CDR2 YYNGEE. CDR3 length: 12 amino acids. Trimming removed 2 bases at V and 4 bases at J, with 6 bases between. The chain's CDR3 is CASSVGGTEAFF. The CDR3 coding sequence is TGTGCCAGCAGCGTGGGAGGCACTGAAGCTTTCTTT.

The rearrangement joins TRBV11-1 to TRBJ1-2, with D possibly being TRBD1 (5 bases). Per the germline V gene, CDR1 is SGHAT and CDR2 is FQDESV (reference sequence). This CDR3 contains 13 residues. V was trimmed by 5 bases and J by 4 bases, leaving 11 bases between them. The CDR3 loop reads CASSLTGPYGYTF. CDR3 coding DNA: TGTGCCAGCAGCCTAACGGGGCCCTATGGCTACACCTTC.

This chain uses TRBV11-1 with TRBJ1-1, with a possible D match to TRBD1 (5 bases). The CDR3 is 16 residues long. The germline V and J ends were trimmed by 5 bases and 4 bases, with 20 bases remaining between them. Germline CDR1 reads SGHAT; CDR2 reads FQDESV (reference sequence). This chain's CDR3 is CASSRLPPGVGTEAFF. DNA of the CDR3: TGTGCCAGCAGCCGCCTCCCCCCGGGGGTGGGCACTGAAGCTTTCTTT.